These 6 T cell receptor beta chains came from one sample sequenced in a study of T cells in Graves' hyperthyroidism and ophthalmopathy. TCR beta CDR3 region amplification was performed from RNA transcripts. Carried out on the TCR CDR3, a first-round RT-PCR used the HTBI primer set. TCRdb re-derived calls from the multiplex PCR reads in MiXCR, one entry per CDR3 protein. The sample consists of some 800,000 distinct CDR3 sequences, 35% to 40% of them appearing once. The specimen sequenced was blood. These receptors originate from a man aged 18 to 30 with Graves' hyperthyroidism.

This clonotype turned up a few times. The chain couples TRBV7-8 to TRBJ2-7, with TRBD1 identical over 7 bases. The CDR3 is made up of 14 amino acids. Germline trimming cut 5 bases from V and 4 bases from J; bases unmatched to any gene: 8. Per germline, CDR1 SGHVS and CDR2 FQNEAQ. CDR3 DNA sequence: TGTGCCAGCAGCCCCCCTGGGGACAGATACGAGCAGTACTTC. Translation: CASSPPGDRYEQYF.

There are a few counts of this clonotype. V gene TRBV5-4 combines with J gene TRBJ2-5; the D gene is possibly TRBD1 (5 bases). The CDR3 totals 13 residues. The V and J ends lost 4 bases and 3 bases respectively, with 10 bases between them. Germline CDR1 and CDR2: SGHNT and YYREEE (reference sequence). CDR3 DNA: TGTGCCAGCAGCCAACAACAGGAAGAGACCCAGTACTTC. It specifies CASSQQQEETQYF.

This clonotype turned up a few times. No conserved phenylalanine or tryptophan is present at the end of the CDR3, so a read error is the likely explanation. The rearrangement joins TRBV2 to TRBJ1-5; TRBD1 matches 8 bases. This CDR3 spans 16 amino acids. Germline loops: CDR1 SNHLY, CDR2 FYNNEI. This CDR3 is CASSQDPTGGNQPQHS. The CDR3 DNA reads TGCGCCAGCAGCCAAGATCCGACAGGGGGCAATCAGCCCCAGCATTCT.

This sequence joins TRBV2 and TRBJ2-6; the match to TRBD1 covers 10 bases. This CDR3 region has 14 residues. Germline V gene lookup returns CDR1 SNHLY and CDR2 FYNNEI. V trimming: 8 bases; J trimming: 2 bases; junction bases outside the gene matches: 0. CDR3 amino acids: CASGQGAGANVLTF. The CDR3 nucleotides are TGTGCCAGCGGACAGGGGGCTGGGGCCAACGTCCTGACTTTC.

This clonotype was found a few times. This rearrangement joins TRBV24-1 to TRBJ1-5; TRBD1 might be the D (5 bases). The CDR3 length is 13 residues. V was shortened by 11 bases and J by 2 bases, with 12 bases between the two germline ends. Germline CDR1 KGHDR, CDR2 SFDVKD. The CDR3 loop is CASWDGRNQPQHF. The CDR3 region has the DNA TGTGCCAGCTGGGACGGACGCAATCAGCCCCAGCATTTT.

The chain couples TRBV3-1 to TRBJ1-1, with D unclear. The CDR3 has 15 amino acids. V was cut by 4 bases and J by 1 base, with 13 bases left in between. CDR1 LGHDT and CDR2 YNNKEL come from the germline V gene (reference sequence). The CDR3, as DNA: TGTGCCAGCAGCCCCACCCTTTCGAGGAACACTGAAGCTTTCTTT. Protein sequence: CASSPTLSRNTEAFF.